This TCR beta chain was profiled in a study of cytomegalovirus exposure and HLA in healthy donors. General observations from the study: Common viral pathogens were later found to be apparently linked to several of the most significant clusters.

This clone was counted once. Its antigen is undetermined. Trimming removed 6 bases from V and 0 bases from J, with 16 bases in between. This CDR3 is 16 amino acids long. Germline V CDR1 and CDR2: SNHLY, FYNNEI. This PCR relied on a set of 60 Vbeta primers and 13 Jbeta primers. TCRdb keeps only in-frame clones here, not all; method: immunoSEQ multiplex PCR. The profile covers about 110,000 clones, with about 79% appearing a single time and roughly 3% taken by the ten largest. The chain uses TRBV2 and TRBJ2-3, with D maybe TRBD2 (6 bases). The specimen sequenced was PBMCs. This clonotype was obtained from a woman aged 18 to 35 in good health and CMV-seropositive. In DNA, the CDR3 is TGTGCCAGCAGGAGGCGATCGGGGGACAGCACAGATACGCAGTATTTT. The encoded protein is CASRRRSGDSTDTQYF. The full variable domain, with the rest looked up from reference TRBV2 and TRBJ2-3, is EPEVTQTPSHQVTQMGQEVILRCVPISNHLYFYWYRQILGQKVEFLVSFYNNEISEKSEIFDDQFSVERPDGSNFTLKIRSTKLEDSAMYFCASRRRSGDSTDTQYFGPGTRLTVL.